Listed below are T cell receptor beta chains from one sample, sequenced in a study of cytotoxic CD8 clonotypes in ibrutinib-treated CLL. Clones were sequenced by immunoSEQ multiplex PCR, and TCRdb holds only the in-frame ones, with some missing. The profile covers about 140,000 clones, with about 80% appearing a single time and roughly a quarter taken by the ten largest. Material: PBMCs, obtained after 12 months of ibrutinib treatment. Every receptor here comes from a human donor with chronic lymphocytic leukemia. The CDR3 runs from the conserved cysteine through the conserved F or W. Each record gives: D gene, J gene, clone size, V gene, CDR3 DNA, CDR3 protein. D genes are given only for firm matches. Where a row states a size, it is once, few, many or the class of an expanded clone; other rows omit it.

D gene: .; J gene: TRBJ1-5; clone size: .; V gene: TRBV5-1; CDR3 DNA: TGCGCCAGCAGCTTGGGGGATTATAGCAATCAGCCCCAGCATTTT; CDR3 protein: CASSLGDYSNQPQHF
D gene: .; J gene: TRBJ2-7; clone size: .; V gene: TRBV5-3; CDR3 DNA: TGTGCCAGCAGCATAGCCGGACGATACGAGCAGTACTTC; CDR3 protein: CASSIAGRYEQYF
D gene: TRBD2; J gene: TRBJ2-1; clone size: many; V gene: TRBV27; CDR3 DNA: TGTGCCAGCAGTTTAGCGGGAGTTGGTAACAATGAGCAGTTCTTC; CDR3 protein: CASSLAGVGNNEQFF
D gene: TRBD2; J gene: TRBJ2-7; clone size: .; V gene: TRBV5-1; CDR3 DNA: TGCGCCAGCAGCTTGGACGGGACTAGCGTCTACGAGCAGTACTTC; CDR3 protein: CASSLDGTSVYEQYF
D gene: TRBD2; J gene: TRBJ2-1; clone size: .; V gene: TRBV11-2; CDR3 DNA: TGTGCCAGCAGCCCCCTCGCTTTGAGCGGGGGGGCGAGTGAGCAGTTCTTC; CDR3 protein: CASSPLALSGGASEQFF
D gene: TRBD2; J gene: TRBJ2-1; clone size: .; V gene: TRBV11-3; CDR3 DNA: TGTGCCAGCAGCTTAACGAGCGGGGGGATTGGCAATGAGCAGTTCTTC; CDR3 protein: CASSLTSGGIGNEQFF
D gene: .; J gene: TRBJ1-4; clone size: .; V gene: TRBV28; CDR3 DNA: TGTGCCAGCAGTCCGACAGGAATTTATAATGAAAAACTGTTTTTT; CDR3 protein: CASSPTGIYNEKLFF
D gene: TRBD1; J gene: TRBJ1-6; clone size: few; V gene: TRBV27; CDR3 DNA: TGTGCCAGCAACCCAGTAAAAGGACAGGGCTATTCACCCCTCCACTTT; CDR3 protein: CASNPVKGQGYSPLHF
D gene: TRBD1; J gene: TRBJ2-2; clone size: few; V gene: TRBV27; CDR3 DNA: TGTGCCAGCACCCCGGGACAGGTGTACACCGGGGAGCTGTTTTTT; CDR3 protein: CASTPGQVYTGELFF
D gene: .; J gene: TRBJ1-3; clone size: once; V gene: TRBV5-1; CDR3 DNA: TGCGCCAGCAGCTTGGCCCACATGTCAGGAGTACCTGGAAACACCATATATTTT; CDR3 protein: CASSLAHMSGVPGNTIYF
D gene: .; J gene: TRBJ1-5; clone size: .; V gene: TRBV5-6; CDR3 DNA: TGTGCCAGCAGCTTGTTGGCAGAGAATCAGCCCCAGCATTTT; CDR3 protein: CASSLLAENQPQHF
D gene: .; J gene: TRBJ1-5; clone size: .; V gene: TRBV7-9; CDR3 DNA: TGTGCCAGCAGCGGAGAACAGGGCTATAGCAATCAGCCCCAGCATTTT; CDR3 protein: CASSGEQGYSNQPQHF
D gene: .; J gene: TRBJ1-5; clone size: .; V gene: TRBV7-2; CDR3 DNA: TGTGCCAGCAGCTTAGCTGGTAGCAATCAGCCCCAGCATTTT; CDR3 protein: CASSLAGSNQPQHF
D gene: TRBD2; J gene: TRBJ2-1; clone size: .; V gene: TRBV2; CDR3 DNA: TGTGCCAGCAGATCGACTAGCGGACATTTCAATGAGCAGTTCTTC; CDR3 protein: CASRSTSGHFNEQFF
D gene: TRBD2; J gene: TRBJ2-3; clone size: .; V gene: TRBV10-2; CDR3 DNA: TGCGCCAGCAGTGCAACTAGCGGGAGGCGAGATACGCAGTATTTT; CDR3 protein: CASSATSGRRDTQYF
D gene: .; J gene: TRBJ1-2; clone size: .; V gene: TRBV5-1; CDR3 DNA: TGCGCCAGCAGCTTGATTGGCTACACCTTC; CDR3 protein: CASSLIGYTF
D gene: .; J gene: TRBJ1-4; clone size: few; V gene: TRBV5-1; CDR3 DNA: TGCGCCAGCAGCTTTACCGGGACGGATGAAAAACTGTTTTTT; CDR3 protein: CASSFTGTDEKLFF
D gene: .; J gene: TRBJ1-4; clone size: .; V gene: TRBV28; CDR3 DNA: TGTGCCAGCAGTCCGTACAGCCAAGCAACTAATGAAAAACTGTTTTTT; CDR3 protein: CASSPYSQATNEKLFF
D gene: .; J gene: TRBJ2-7; clone size: .; V gene: TRBV7-2; CDR3 DNA: TGTGCCAGCAGCTTATTGGTCCAAGAGCAGTACTTC; CDR3 protein: CASSLLVQEQYF
D gene: .; J gene: TRBJ1-1; clone size: .; V gene: TRBV6-5; CDR3 DNA: TGTGCCAGCAGTTATGACAGAGTGAACACTGAAGCTTTCTTT; CDR3 protein: CASSYDRVNTEAFF
D gene: .; J gene: TRBJ1-2; clone size: .; V gene: TRBV7-2; CDR3 DNA: TGTGCCAGCAGGCTGGGGACCCTTTATGGCTACACCTTC; CDR3 protein: CASRLGTLYGYTF
D gene: .; J gene: TRBJ1-1; clone size: .; V gene: TRBV5-6; CDR3 DNA: TGTGCCAGCAGCCTTGGACAGCCCCCTGAAGCTTTCTTT; CDR3 protein: CASSLGQPPEAFF
D gene: .; J gene: TRBJ1-2; clone size: once; V gene: TRBV28; CDR3 DNA: TGTGCCAGCAGTTTTACCTCGTGGAGGGGGAACTATGGCTACACCTTC; CDR3 protein: CASSFTSWRGNYGYTF
D gene: .; J gene: TRBJ1-5; clone size: .; V gene: TRBV11-3; CDR3 DNA: TGTGCCAGCAGCCTCAATCAGCCCCAGCATTTT; CDR3 protein: CASSLNQPQHF
D gene: .; J gene: TRBJ1-2; clone size: few; V gene: TRBV29-1; CDR3 DNA: TGCAGCGTGTCTACCGGGACAGGCTACACCTTC; CDR3 protein: CSVSTGTGYTF
D gene: .; J gene: TRBJ2-5; clone size: .; V gene: TRBV18; CDR3 DNA: TGTGCCAGCTCACCAAAACCGGGACTTGAAGAGACCCAGTACTTC; CDR3 protein: CASSPKPGLEETQYF
D gene: .; J gene: TRBJ1-1; clone size: .; V gene: TRBV27; CDR3 DNA: TGTGCCAGCAGACTACAGGGTCGCGAAGCTTTCTTT; CDR3 protein: CASRLQGREAFF
D gene: TRBD1; J gene: TRBJ2-7; clone size: .; V gene: TRBV7-2; CDR3 DNA: TGTGCCAGCAGCTTAGTAGGAGGGACAGGGAAGAACTACGAGCAGTACTTC; CDR3 protein: CASSLVGGTGKNYEQYF
D gene: TRBD2; J gene: TRBJ2-7; clone size: .; V gene: TRBV6-1; CDR3 DNA: TGTGCCAGCACCGAGCGGGACTCCTACGAGCAGTACTTC; CDR3 protein: CASTERDSYEQYF
D gene: .; J gene: TRBJ2-7; clone size: once; V gene: TRBV19; CDR3 DNA: TGTGCCAGTAGTATAGTGGCTTACTCCTACGAGCAGTACTTC; CDR3 protein: CASSIVAYSYEQYF
D gene: TRBD1; J gene: TRBJ1-4; clone size: few; V gene: TRBV5-4; CDR3 DNA: TGTGCCAGCAGCTTTGACAGGGGAGATGAAAAACTGTTTTTT; CDR3 protein: CASSFDRGDEKLFF
D gene: .; J gene: TRBJ1-4; clone size: .; V gene: TRBV5-1; CDR3 DNA: TGCGCCAGCAGCCCCGAAATACACACGTCAACTAATGAAAAACTGTTTTTT; CDR3 protein: CASSPEIHTSTNEKLFF